The sequence of this T cell receptor beta chain was determined in a study of blood T cell repertoires in COVID-19. Across the study: The study drew acute and convalescent COVID-19 samples from the United States, Italy and Spain. Nucleic acid was either cDNA or gDNA, and it came from T cells, B-cell-depleted T cells, or PBMCs.

Clones were sequenced by immunoSEQ multiplex PCR, and TCRdb holds only the in-frame ones, with some missing. The sample includes 60,000 to 70,000 clones, 88% of them seen just once. The receptor comes from a woman in her thirties or forties who had recovered from COVID-19. Sequencing input: PBMCs or T cells enriched from blood (not recorded which).

CDR3 nucleotides: TGTGCCAGCAGTGAATATGGACAGGGGAACACTGAAGCTTTCTTT. Translated: CASSEYGQGNTEAFF. The rearrangement joins TRBV25-1 to TRBJ1-1, with 8 positions matching TRBD1. Germline V gives CDR1 MGHDK, CDR2 SYGVNS. Unmatched junction bases numbered 1, after V lost 0 bases and J lost 1 base. This CDR3 spans 15 amino acids. Full variable domain (missing parts from reference TRBV25-1 and TRBJ1-1): EADIYQTPRYLVIGTGKKITLECSQTMGHDKMYWYQQDPGMELHLIHYSYGVNSTEKGDLSSESTVSRIRTEHFPLTLESARPSHTSQYLCASSEYGQGNTEAFFGQGTRLTVV.